Listed below are T cell receptor beta chains from one sample, sequenced in a study of T cells in Graves' hyperthyroidism and ophthalmopathy. From the multiplex PCR reads, TCRdb called clonotypes with MiXCR, one entry per CDR3 protein. The table lists under 300,000 distinct CDR3 sequences, roughly 15% of them singletons, with over 30% in the top ten. The specimen was blood. Receptors originate from a woman between 50 and 59 years old with Graves' hyperthyroidism that later progressed to Graves' ophthalmopathy. Both conserved end residues are part of each CDR3. The D gene is left open where the match is weak. Clone size, where shown, is once, few, many, or a class for clones that have expanded.

clone_size j_call v_call d_call cdr3_aa cdr3_nt
once TRBJ2-2 TRBV20-1 TRBD2 CSATKGTSGRGNTGELFF TGCAGTGCTACCAAAGGGACTAGCGGGAGGGGTAACACCGGGGAGCTGTTTTTT
few TRBJ1-1 TRBV24-1 - CATSSGQTNTGAFF TGTGCCACCAGTTCTGGGCAGACGAACACTGGAGCTTTCTTT
many TRBJ2-1 TRBV20-1 - CSAEGDEQFF TGCAGTGCCGAGGGGGATGAGCAGTTCTTC
many TRBJ2-3 TRBV3-1 - CASSQVILVGDTQYF TGTGCCAGCAGCCAAGTTATATTGGTTGGGGATACGCAGTATTTT
many TRBJ1-4 TRBV12-3/TRBV12-4 TRBD1 CASNHGTDNEKLFF TGTGCCAGCAACCACGGGACAGACAATGAAAAACTGTTTTTT
- TRBJ2-2 TRBV6-1 TRBD1 CATWDRNTGELFF TGTGCCACCTGGGACAGGAACACCGGGGAGCTGTTTTTT
few TRBJ2-7 TRBV6-2/TRBV6-3 - CAGSDRGLGLRYEQYF TGTGCCGGCAGCGATCGTGGTTTGGGCCTCCGATACGAGCAGTACTTC
many TRBJ2-7 TRBV6-5 - CASSYDDRAYEQYF TGTGCCAGCAGTTACGACGACAGAGCCTACGAGCAGTACTTC
- TRBJ1-1 TRBV10-3 TRBD1 CAISEYGGTGGARTEAFF TGTGCCATCAGTGAATATGGAGGGACAGGGGGCGCCAGGACTGAAGCTTTCTTT
few TRBJ2-7 TRBV4-1 - CASSQRAPFLSDYEQYF TGCGCCAGCAGCCAGCGGGCTCCTTTCCTCTCAGACTACGAGCAGTACTTC
few TRBJ2-7 TRBV27 - CASRNPRGFYEQYF TGTGCCAGCAGGAACCCTCGGGGCTTCTACGAGCAGTACTTC
many TRBJ2-2 TRBV5-1 TRBD2 CASSRGVTNTGELFF TGCGCCAGCAGCCGGGGGGTTACGAACACCGGGGAGCTGTTTTTT
many TRBJ2-1 TRBV7-6 - CASSLHGQGGNEQFF TGTGCCAGCAGCCTACACGGGCAAGGGGGCAATGAGCAGTTCTTC
many TRBJ1-1 TRBV20-1 - CSAPRQRGDTEAFF TGCAGTGCTCCCAGACAGAGGGGGGACACTGAAGCTTTCTTT
many TRBJ2-7 TRBV28 - CASRPGGQNYEQYF TGTGCCAGCAGACCCGGTGGACAGAACTACGAGCAGTACTTC
few TRBJ1-6 TRBV6-1 - CASKPPLGNSPLHF TGTGCCAGCAAACCACCTTTGGGTAATTCACCCCTCCACTTT
many TRBJ1-1 TRBV20-1 - CSASELGPEAFF TGCAGTGCTAGCGAATTAGGTCCTGAAGCTTTCTTT
few TRBJ1-5 TRBV20-1 TRBD1 CSARGTGFNQPQHF TGCAGTGCTAGAGGGACAGGATTCAATCAGCCCCAGCATTTT
- TRBJ1-1 TRBV6-9 TRBD1 CASSYDGQANTEAFF TGTGCCAGCAGTTACGATGGACAGGCGAACACTGAAGCTTTCTTT
many TRBJ2-5 TRBV20-1 - CSARALPTGGVETQYF TGCAGTGCTAGAGCCCTCCCCACAGGGGGGGTTGAGACCCAGTACTTC
few TRBJ1-1 TRBV7-2 - CASSLYSNTEAFF TGTGCCAGCAGCTTATATTCGAACACTGAAGCTTTCTTT
few TRBJ2-1 TRBV19 - CASNPAGGGHNEQFF TGTGCCAGTAATCCCGCAGGAGGAGGGCACAATGAGCAGTTCTTC
many TRBJ1-5 TRBV2 - CASRDISGVQPQHF TGTGCCAGCAGAGACATATCAGGGGTTCAGCCCCAGCATTTT
few TRBJ2-6 TRBV3-1 - CASSPPGQTGANVLTF TGTGCCAGCAGCCCGCCGGGCCAGACTGGGGCCAACGTCCTGACTTTC
many TRBJ1-6 TRBV3-1 - CASSQRGGRASRSPLHF TGTGCCAGCAGCCAGAGAGGAGGCAGGGCGAGTCGGTCACCCCTCCACTTT
few TRBJ1-6 TRBV20-1 TRBD1 CSAREGHRGFNSPLHF TGCAGTGCTAGAGAAGGCCACAGGGGTTTTAATTCACCCCTCCACTTT
many TRBJ2-1 TRBV19 - CASMHARGFNEQFF TGTGCCAGTATGCATGCTAGAGGGTTCAATGAGCAGTTCTTC
- TRBJ1-2 TRBV5-1 - CASSLAPGFNYGYTF TGTGCCAGCAGCTTGGCCCCTGGGTTTAACTATGGCTACACCTTC
- TRBJ1-5 TRBV20-1 - CSARDYQQPQHF TGCAGTGCTAGAGATTATCAGCAGCCCCAGCATTTT
many TRBJ2-1 TRBV18 TRBD2 CASSPGLAGGEQFF TGTGCCAGCTCACCGGGACTAGCGGGAGGAGAGCAGTTCTTC
few TRBJ2-7 TRBV20-1 - CSATLGSLAYEQYF TGCAGTGCGACCTTGGGCAGCCTCGCCTACGAGCAGTACTTT
- TRBJ1-3 TRBV27 TRBD1 CASSLTGAASGNTIYF TGTGCCAGCAGCCTTACAGGGGCCGCCTCTGGAAACACCATATATTTT
- TRBJ2-2 TRBV7-8 - CASSSTDPTGELFF TGTGCCAGCAGCTCGACGGATCCAACCGGGGAGCTGTTTTTT
many TRBJ2-2 TRBV18 - CASSSSTGLAGELFF TGTGCCAGCTCATCGTCGACAGGTCTGGCCGGGGAGCTGTTTTTT